Below are 18 T cell receptor beta chains sequenced from a single sample in a study of response to subunit inactivated influenza vaccine. MiXCR was run by TCRdb on the RT-PCR reads, yielding one entry per CDR3 protein. The table records roughly 760,000 distinct CDR3 sequences, approximately 21% of them present only once. Sequencing was performed on PBMCs from blood, taken roughly 5 days after vaccination. These receptors were obtained from a man aged 50-60 years who received an inactivated influenza vaccine.

V gene TRBV4-2 combines with J gene TRBJ2-5, with a possible D match to TRBD2 (6 bases). CDR3 length: 16 residues. The V gene lost 1 base and the J gene lost 3 bases, with 15 bases spanning the gap. Germline V gene data show CDR1 as LGHNA and CDR2 as YNFKEQ. The DNA for the CDR3 is TGTGCCAGCAGCCAAGTTATAGTTGGCGGGGAAGAGACCCAGTACTTC. It specifies CASSQVIVGGEETQYF.

This clonotype was detected ten times or more. V gene TRBV29-1 combines with J gene TRBJ2-7; maybe TRBD2 (5 bases). V gave up 4 bases and J gave up 3 bases, with 13 bases separating them. The CDR3 is 13 amino acids. CDR1 and CDR2 from the germline V gene are SQVTM and ANQGSEA. CDR3 DNA sequence: TGCAGCGTTGGGAGGTGGTCGGGCTACGAGCAGTACTTC. Translating it yields CSVGRWSGYEQYF.

This sequence joins TRBV12-3 or TRBV12-4 and TRBJ2-3; 9 nucleotides align to TRBD2. V shed 6 bases and J 2 bases; nucleotides not matched to a gene: 6. The CDR3 has 15 residues. The CDR3 coding sequence is TGTGCCAGCAGGGGGATAGCGGGGGCCACAGATACGCAGTATTTT. It specifies CASRGIAGATDTQYF.

The V gene is TRBV20-1, the J gene TRBJ2-2; D is possibly TRBD1 or TRBD2 (6 bases each). V was trimmed by 3 bases and J by 4 bases, leaving 12 bases between them. This CDR3 has 14 amino acids. From germline, CDR1 is DFQATT and CDR2 SNEGSKA (reference sequence). The CDR3 coding sequence is TGCAGTGCTAGGAGCGGAGGGGGCACCGGGGAGCTGTTTTTT. Translation: CSARSGGGTGELFF.

The chain joins TRBV15 to TRBJ2-1; 9 bases match TRBD1. The germline CDR1 and CDR2 sequences are LNHNV and YYDKDF (reference sequence). J was trimmed by 4 bases and V by 5 bases; bases with no gene match: 6. The CDR3 consists of 15 residues. CDR3 region: CATSLRDREYNEQFF. The CDR3 nucleotides read TGTGCCACCAGCTTAAGGGACAGGGAATACAATGAGCAGTTCTTC.

Only a few counts were recorded for this clonotype. This rearrangement joins TRBV5-1 to TRBJ2-4; D perhaps matches TRBD1 (6 bases). The germline V gene has CDR1 SGHRS and CDR2 YFSETQ. The CDR3 is made up of 14 amino acids. V was clipped by 0 bases and J by 3 bases, with 7 bases between them. The DNA for the CDR3 is TGCGCCAGCAGCTTGGAAGGGGGCAAAAACATTCAGTACTTC. Protein: CASSLEGGKNIQYF.

This chain joins TRBV7-9 and TRBJ2-2; 7 bases agree with TRBD1. Germline loops: CDR1 SEHNR, CDR2 FQNEAQ (reference sequence). V was clipped by 6 bases and J by 3 bases; unmatched bases: 7. This CDR3 region has 15 residues. CDR3 DNA: TGTGCCAGCAGATTGGCCGGGACAGACACCGGGGAGCTGTTTTTT. Amino acid sequence: CASRLAGTDTGELFF.

V gene TRBV10-3 combines with J gene TRBJ2-7, with TRBD1 matching over 10 bases. The CDR3 loop spans 12 amino acids. Germline V gene lookup returns CDR1 ENHRY and CDR2 SYGVKD. V shed 6 bases and J 5 bases; nucleotides not matched to a gene: 1. CDR3 protein: CAIRGTGDEQYF. The CDR3 nucleotides are TGTGCCATCAGGGGGACAGGGGACGAGCAGTACTTC.

This clonotype has a handful of counts. The rearrangement joins TRBV5-1 to TRBJ1-4, with 8 bases identical to TRBD1. V gave up 7 bases and J gave up 3 bases; unmatched junction bases: 8. The germline gives CDR1 SGHRS, CDR2 YFSETQ. This CDR3 region has 15 residues. The CDR3 DNA reads as TGCGCCAGCTCCGGACAGGGCTCGGCTAATGAAAAACTGTTTTTT. Translation: CASSGQGSANEKLFF. The full variable domain, with the rest looked up from reference TRBV5-1 and TRBJ1-4, is KAGVTQTPRYLIKTRGQQVTLSCSPISGHRSVSWYQQTPGQGLQFLFEYFSETQRNKGNFPGRFSGRQFSNSRSEMNVSTLELGDSALYLCASSGQGSANEKLFFGSGTQLSVL.

This clonotype has more than one count but fewer than ten. This chain uses TRBV7-2 with TRBJ2-7; 10 nucleotides align to TRBD2. The germline gives CDR1 SGHTA, CDR2 FQGNSA. Trimming at V came to 4 bases and at J to 4 bases, leaving 4 bases not matched to a gene. This CDR3 contains 14 residues. The CDR3 coding sequence is TGTGCCAGCAGCTCCCAACTAGCGGGATACGAGCAGTACTTC. This encodes CASSSQLAGYEQYF.

The V gene is TRBV20-1, the J gene TRBJ1-1; D remains unclear. Germline V lookup: CDR1 DFQATT, CDR2 SNEGSKA (reference sequence). Trimming cost V 2 bases and J 2 bases, with 6 bases left between them. The CDR3 has 12 residues. The CDR3 here is CSARNTNTEAFF. The CDR3, as DNA: TGCAGTGCTAGAAACACCAACACTGAAGCTTTCTTT.

This clonotype has more than one count but fewer than ten. This chain joins TRBV29-1 and TRBJ2-7, with D perhaps TRBD2 (5 bases). Trimming shortened V by 4 bases and J by 0 bases, and 13 bases separated the two germline ends. The length of the CDR3 is 14 residues. Germline CDR1 is SQVTM and CDR2 is ANQGSEA. Here the CDR3 reads CSVGTSGTSYEQYF. CDR3 sequence (DNA): TGCAGCGTTGGAACTAGTGGAACCTCCTACGAGCAGTACTTC.

The V and J genes are TRBV3-1 and TRBJ1-5; D is uncertain. The CDR3 covers 15 residues. The germline CDR1 and CDR2 sequences are LGHDT and YNNKEL (reference sequence). V lost 6 bases and J lost 2, with 14 bases in between. The CDR3 DNA is TGTGCCAGCAGTGGGTTCCGCCGGGGCAATCAGCCCCAGCATTTT. It encodes CASSGFRRGNQPQHF.

The V gene is TRBV12-3 or TRBV12-4, the J gene TRBJ1-1; a weak D match, TRBD1 (6 bases). The V and J ends lost 6 bases and 4 bases respectively, with 12 bases between them. The CDR3 extends over 13 amino acids. The CDR3 sequence is CASRPTGSTEAFF. In DNA form, the CDR3 reads TGTGCCAGCAGACCTACAGGGAGCACTGAAGCTTTCTTT.

This clonotype has a handful of counts. The V gene is TRBV4-3, the J gene TRBJ2-1; 10 bases are a match to TRBD2. J gave up 8 bases and V 1 base, and 8 bases lay outside the gene matches. The germline gives CDR1 LGHNA, CDR2 YSLEER. CDR3 length: 16 amino acids. CDR3 bases: TGCGCCAGCAGCCAAGGTCCTAGCGGGAGTGGGGATGAGCAGTTCTTC. This translates into CASSQGPSGSGDEQFF.

The chain carries TRBV5-4 and TRBJ2-1; 8 bases are shared with TRBD1. This CDR3 comprises 14 residues. Trimming at V came to 3 bases and at J to 3 bases, leaving 2 bases not matched to a gene. Germline V gene data show CDR1 as SGHNT and CDR2 as YYREEE (reference sequence). CDR3 bases: TGTGCCAGCAGCTCGGGACAGGACTACAATGAGCAGTTCTTC. Translation gives CASSSGQDYNEQFF.

The rearrangement joins TRBV7-2 to TRBJ2-1; D perhaps matches TRBD1 (6 bases). Looked up from germline, CDR1 is SGHTA and CDR2 is FQGNSA. This CDR3 is 15 amino acids long. V lost 5 bases, J lost 4 bases, and 15 bases lay in between. As DNA, the CDR3 is TGTGCCAGCAGCCTGTGGACAGACAGGTACAATGAGCAGTTCTTC. Protein: CASSLWTDRYNEQFF.

This clonotype was observed a handful of times. The chain has TRBV24-1 and TRBJ1-2; D remains unclear. CDR3 size: 15 residues. V was pared by 4 bases and J by 3 bases, with 14 bases between. Per the germline V gene, CDR1 is KGHDR and CDR2 is SFDVKD. CDR3 coding DNA: TGTGCCACCAGTGACCCGGGTGGTAATGACTATGGCTACACCTTC. It yields the protein CATSDPGGNDYGYTF.